This is a list of T cell receptor beta chains from one sample in a study of CD8+CD57+ T cells in acquired aplastic anemia. TCRdb used MiXCR to reprocess the reads, holding one entry per CDR3 protein. The sample includes around 130,000 distinct CDR3 sequences, around 46% of them seen just once. Material for sequencing was sorted CD4+, CD8+, or CD8+CD57+ T cells (not recorded which) from PBMCs. Every receptor here comes from a human donor in good health, serving as a control. Both conserved end residues are trimmed from each CDR3.

cdr3_aa: SATGARGSYEQY; j_call: TRBJ2-7; v_call: TRBV20-1; cdr3_length: 12
cdr3_aa: ASSQDRGMSSYNSPLH; j_call: TRBJ1-6; v_call: TRBV11-2; cdr3_length: 16
cdr3_aa: ASIPSDSSSTDTQY; j_call: TRBJ2-3; v_call: TRBV11-1; cdr3_length: 14
cdr3_aa: SVDPGRAGYT; j_call: TRBJ1-2; v_call: TRBV29-1; cdr3_length: 10
cdr3_aa: ASSFSGGEETQY; j_call: TRBJ2-5; v_call: TRBV19; cdr3_length: 12
cdr3_aa: ASSIPGGGGNQPQH; j_call: TRBJ1-5; v_call: TRBV19; cdr3_length: 14
cdr3_aa: ASSGPFTGELF; j_call: TRBJ2-2; v_call: TRBV25-1; cdr3_length: 11
cdr3_aa: ASSPELLSYNEQF; j_call: TRBJ2-1; v_call: TRBV18; cdr3_length: 13
cdr3_aa: ASSEGQGRHGYT; j_call: TRBJ1-2; v_call: TRBV5-4; cdr3_length: 12
cdr3_aa: ASSSRRAGSNYGYT; j_call: TRBJ1-2; v_call: TRBV5-1; cdr3_length: 14
cdr3_aa: ASSAGTGSEQY; j_call: TRBJ2-7; v_call: TRBV2; cdr3_length: 11
cdr3_aa: ASTLPQGNTIY; j_call: TRBJ1-3; v_call: TRBV19; cdr3_length: 11
cdr3_aa: ASSPRPFGTIY; j_call: TRBJ1-3; v_call: TRBV19; cdr3_length: 11
cdr3_aa: SVVRGMNTEAF; j_call: TRBJ1-1; v_call: TRBV20-1; cdr3_length: 11
cdr3_aa: ASSQVSGGNGYT; j_call: TRBJ1-2; v_call: TRBV4-1; cdr3_length: 12
cdr3_aa: ASSQAGGGAYNEQF; j_call: TRBJ2-1; v_call: TRBV3-1; cdr3_length: 14
cdr3_aa: SVPTAGQGNYGYT; j_call: TRBJ1-2; v_call: TRBV29-1; cdr3_length: 13